Listed below are T cell receptor beta chains from one sample, sequenced in a study of cytomegalovirus exposure and HLA in healthy donors. Repertoires were generated with immunoSEQ multiplex PCR, while TCRdb's copy carries only in-frame clones and drops some. This table has about 240,000 clones, about 83% appearing once. Sequencing used PBMCs. The receptors stem from a man younger than 35 in good health and CMV-seronegative. Both conserved end residues are part of each CDR3. D genes are given only for firm matches. Rows give clone size only sometimes, using once, few, many, or a class for an expanded clone.

D gene | J gene | V gene | clone size | CDR3 protein | CDR3 DNA
TRBD2 | TRBJ2-3 | TRBV28 | . | CASSSPGRGSDTQYF | TGTGCCAGCAGCTCCCCTGGGCGGGGGAGCGATACGCAGTATTTT
. | TRBJ2-6 | TRBV7-9 | . | CASSLLKRSGANVLTF | TGTGCCAGCAGCTTGCTTAAGCGCTCTGGGGCCAACGTCCTGACTTTC
TRBD2 | TRBJ2-7 | TRBV29-1 | . | CSASGGLDEQYF | TGCAGCGCCTCGGGGGGACTCGACGAGCAGTACTTC
TRBD1 | TRBJ1-6 | TRBV30 | . | CAWGGGQGSAPLHF | TGTGCCTGGGGCGGTGGACAGGGTTCTGCACCCCTCCACTTT
TRBD1 | TRBJ2-7 | TRBV30 | . | CAWSFLRQGIIYEQYF | TGTGCCTGGAGCTTTCTTCGACAGGGTATAATCTACGAGCAGTACTTC
TRBD1 | TRBJ1-3 | TRBV2 | . | CASGLEGARGNTIYF | TGTGCCAGCGGTCTCGAGGGGGCGCGGGGAAACACCATATATTTT
TRBD1 | TRBJ2-7 | TRBV5-1 | . | CASSLEPPGQGSHEQYF | TGCGCCAGCAGCTTGGAACCCCCGGGACAGGGGTCCCACGAGCAGTACTTC
TRBD1 | TRBJ2-7 | TRBV10-3 | . | CAISEPGTGFYEQYF | TGTGCCATCAGTGAGCCCGGGACAGGGTTCTACGAGCAGTACTTC
TRBD1 | TRBJ2-3 | TRBV7-9 | . | CASSLALGYRGSADTQYF | TGTGCCAGCAGCTTAGCGTTAGGCTACAGGGGGAGTGCAGATACGCAGTATTTT
. | TRBJ1-2 | TRBV14 | once | CASSPGGNTRTVTF | TGTGCCAGCAGCCCTGGTGGTAACACTCGGACAGTCACCTTC
. | TRBJ2-1 | TRBV19 | few | CASSISGSYNEQFF | TGTGCCAGTAGTATTTCGGGTTCCTACAATGAGCAGTTCTTC
. | TRBJ1-4 | TRBV5-1 | . | CASSLHREGEKLFF | TGCGCCAGCAGCTTGCACAGGGAGGGTGAAAAACTGTTTTTT
TRBD2 | TRBJ2-5 | TRBV19 | once | CASSLAGGLETQYF | TGTGCCAGTAGTCTTGCGGGGGGGCTGGAGACCCAGTACTTC
. | TRBJ2-1 | TRBV29-1 | . | CSVSRGEDDEQFF | TGCAGCGTTTCTCGCGGGGAGGATGATGAGCAGTTCTTC
. | TRBJ1-1 | TRBV11-2 | . | CASIGVTGVSTEAFF | TGTGCCAGCATCGGAGTGACAGGCGTGTCGACTGAAGCTTTCTTT
. | TRBJ1-5 | TRBV5-6 | . | CASSPGGGQRQPQHF | TGTGCCAGCAGCCCTGGCGGGGGGCAGCGGCAGCCCCAGCATTTT
TRBD1 | TRBJ2-6 | TRBV28 | . | CASSPHRGGGANVLTF | TGTGCCAGCAGCCCACACAGGGGTGGAGGGGCCAACGTCCTGACTTTC
. | TRBJ2-1 | TRBV4-2 | . | CASSQGWTTVQGEQFF | TGTGCCAGCAGCCAAGGGTGGACTACTGTTCAAGGGGAGCAGTTCTTC
TRBD1 | TRBJ1-2 | TRBV5-1 | . | CASTPGTGLSYGYTF | TGCGCCAGCACCCCGGGGACAGGGTTGTCCTATGGCTACACCTTC
. | TRBJ2-3 | TRBV30 | . | CAWSLASGTDTQYF | TGTGCCTGGAGTCTGGCTAGCGGCACAGATACGCAGTATTTT
. | TRBJ2-7 | TRBV2 | . | CASSENRYEQYF | TGTGCCAGCAGTGAGAACAGATACGAGCAGTACTTC
TRBD1 | TRBJ2-7 | TRBV4-3 | . | CASSRGTGDPNEQYF | TGCGCCAGCAGCCGCGGGACAGGGGACCCCAACGAGCAGTACTTC
TRBD1 | TRBJ1-1 | TRBV19 | . | CASTPISGTVFAEAFF | TGTGCCAGTACCCCCATATCCGGGACAGTTTTCGCTGAAGCTTTCTTT
TRBD2 | TRBJ2-5 | TRBV5-4 | . | CASSSKRGGQETQYF | TGTGCCAGCAGCTCAAAACGGGGGGGCCAGGAGACCCAGTACTTC
. | TRBJ2-1 | TRBV7-2 | . | CASSLEGLRNEQFF | TGTGCCAGCAGCTTAGAGGGACTCCGCAATGAGCAGTTCTTC
TRBD2 | TRBJ2-7 | TRBV27 | . | CASTNRASGSYEQYF | TGTGCCAGCACCAACCGGGCTAGCGGCTCCTACGAGCAGTACTTC
TRBD2 | TRBJ2-1 | TRBV4-3 | once | CASSQRTRFWVGSYNEQFF | TGCGCCAGCAGCCAACGGACTAGGTTTTGGGTTGGTTCCTACAATGAGCAGTTCTTC
. | TRBJ2-5 | TRBV14 | . | CASSQEGRETQYF | TGTGCCAGCAGCCAAGAGGGCCGGGAGACCCAGTACTTC
TRBD2 | TRBJ2-2 | TRBV5-4 | . | CASTSRTSGYTGELFF | TGTGCCAGCACCTCCCGGACTAGCGGCTACACCGGGGAGCTGTTTTTT
TRBD2 | TRBJ2-4 | TRBV11-2 | . | CASSSGLAGDKYF | TGTGCCAGCAGCTCTGGACTAGCGGGAGATAAGTACTTC
. | TRBJ1-1 | TRBV6-1 | . | CASSVEGMNTEAFF | TGTGCCAGCAGTGTAGAGGGCATGAACACTGAAGCTTTCTTT
. | TRBJ2-1 | TRBV27 | . | CASSPGGRGYNEQFF | TGTGCCAGCAGTCCCGGAGGCAGGGGCTACAATGAGCAGTTCTTC
TRBD1 | TRBJ1-3 | TRBV7-9 | . | CASSSFRDREGRNTIYF | TGTGCCAGCAGCTCTTTTAGAGACAGGGAAGGCAGAAACACCATATATTTT
TRBD2 | TRBJ2-3 | TRBV19 | . | CASSISLAGTDTQYF | TGTGCCAGTAGTATTTCTCTAGCGGGGACAGATACGCAGTATTTT
TRBD1 | TRBJ2-7 | TRBV5-4 | . | CASSLAGTGIEQYF | TGTGCCAGCAGCTTGGCCGGGACAGGGATCGAGCAGTACTTC
TRBD1 | TRBJ1-1 | TRBV19 | . | CASRTTGGNTEAFF | TGTGCCAGTAGGACGACAGGGGGGAACACTGAAGCTTTCTTT
. | TRBJ2-2 | TRBV7-2 | . | CASSVRFSGELFF | TGTGCCAGCAGCGTACGGTTTTCCGGGGAGCTGTTTTTT
. | TRBJ1-4 | TRBV15 | . | CATSTGAIGEKLFF | TGTGCCACCAGCACAGGGGCGATAGGGGAAAAACTGTTTTTT
. | TRBJ2-3 | TRBV10-2 | . | CASTGGSTDTQYF | TGCGCCAGCACGGGCGGGTCCACAGATACGCAGTATTTT
TRBD2 | TRBJ2-5 | TRBV29-1 | . | CSVGRGLAGGQETQYF | TGCAGCGTTGGAAGGGGACTAGCGGGGGGGCAAGAGACCCAGTACTTC
TRBD2 | TRBJ2-7 | TRBV4-3 | once | CASSPRLAGEQYF | TGCGCCAGCAGCCCTAGACTAGCAGGCGAGCAGTACTTC
TRBD1 | TRBJ2-1 | TRBV10-1 | once | CASSGTGGKNEQFF | TGCGCCAGCAGTGGGACAGGGGGCAAGAATGAGCAGTTCTTC
. | TRBJ2-3 | TRBV9 | . | CASSLPGHPERDTDTQYF | TGTGCCAGCAGTTTACCGGGACACCCCGAACGGGACACAGATACGCAGTATTTT